This T cell receptor (beta chain) was identified in a study of blood T cell repertoires in COVID-19. The CDR3 runs to 14 residues. V shed 4 bases and J shed 0 bases, with 10 bases lying between them. Germline V gives CDR1 SNHLY, CDR2 FYNNEI. Seattle patient enrollment occurred during active infection, with longitudinal follow-up thereafter. Profiled with immunoSEQ multiplex PCR; TCRdb holds only in-frame clones, not every one. Here the sample spans hundreds of thousands of clones, about 82% being singletons. This chain links TRBV2 with TRBJ2-7, with a possible D match to TRBD1 (6 bases). The receptor's source is an elderly woman with COVID-19, enrolled during active disease. Material: peripheral blood. The CDR3 is CASSGTVPSYEQYV. CDR3 sequence (DNA): TGTGCCAGCAGTGGGACAGTTCCCTCCTACGAGCAGTACGTC.